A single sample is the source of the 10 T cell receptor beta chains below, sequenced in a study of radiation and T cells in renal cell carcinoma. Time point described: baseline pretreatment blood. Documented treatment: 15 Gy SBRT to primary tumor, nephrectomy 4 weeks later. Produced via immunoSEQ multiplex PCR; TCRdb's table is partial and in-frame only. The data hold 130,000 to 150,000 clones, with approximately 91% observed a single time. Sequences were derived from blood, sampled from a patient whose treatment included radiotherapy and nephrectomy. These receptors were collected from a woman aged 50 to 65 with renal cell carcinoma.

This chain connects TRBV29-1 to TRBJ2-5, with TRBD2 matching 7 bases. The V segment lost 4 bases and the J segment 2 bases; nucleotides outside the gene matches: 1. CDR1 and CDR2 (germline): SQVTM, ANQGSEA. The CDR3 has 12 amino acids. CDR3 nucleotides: TGCAGCGTTGGGGGGGGGCAAGAGACCCAGTACTTC. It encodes CSVGGGQETQYF.

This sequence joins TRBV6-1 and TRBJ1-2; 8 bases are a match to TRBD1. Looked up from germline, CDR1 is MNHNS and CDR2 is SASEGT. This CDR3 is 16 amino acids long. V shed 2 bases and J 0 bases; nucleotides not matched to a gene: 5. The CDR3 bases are TGTGCCAGCAGTGAACCAGGACAGGGTGCTAACTATGGCTACACCTTC. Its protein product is CASSEPGQGANYGYTF.

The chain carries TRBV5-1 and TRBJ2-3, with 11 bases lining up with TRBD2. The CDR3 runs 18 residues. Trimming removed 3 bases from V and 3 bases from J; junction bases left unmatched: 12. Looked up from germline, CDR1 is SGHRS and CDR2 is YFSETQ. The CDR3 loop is CASSYRVAGGQRTDTQYF. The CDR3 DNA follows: TGCGCCAGCAGCTATCGGGTAGCGGGGGGGCAAAGGACAGATACGCAGTATTTT.

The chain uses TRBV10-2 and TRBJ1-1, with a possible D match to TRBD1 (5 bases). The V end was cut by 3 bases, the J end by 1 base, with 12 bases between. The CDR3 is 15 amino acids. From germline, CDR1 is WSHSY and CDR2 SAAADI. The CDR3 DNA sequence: TGCGCCAGCAGTGAACGAGGACACCCGAACACTGAAGCTTTCTTT. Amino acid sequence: CASSERGHPNTEAFF.

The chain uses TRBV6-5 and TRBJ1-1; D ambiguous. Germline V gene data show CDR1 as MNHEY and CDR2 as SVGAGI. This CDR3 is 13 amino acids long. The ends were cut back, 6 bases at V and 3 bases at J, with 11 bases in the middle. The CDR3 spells CASRSVKHTEAFF. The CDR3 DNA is TGTGCCAGCAGGTCCGTAAAACACACTGAAGCTTTCTTT.

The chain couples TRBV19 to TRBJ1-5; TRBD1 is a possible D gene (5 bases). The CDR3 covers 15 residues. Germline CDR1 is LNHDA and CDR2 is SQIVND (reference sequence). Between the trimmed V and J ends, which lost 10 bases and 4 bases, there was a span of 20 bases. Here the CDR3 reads CATAPQEGENQPQHF. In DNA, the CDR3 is TGTGCCACCGCGCCCCAAGAAGGGGAGAATCAGCCCCAGCATTTT.

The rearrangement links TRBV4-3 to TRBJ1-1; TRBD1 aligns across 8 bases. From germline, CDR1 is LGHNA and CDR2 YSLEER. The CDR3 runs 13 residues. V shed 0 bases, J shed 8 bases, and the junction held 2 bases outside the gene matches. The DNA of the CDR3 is TGCGCCAGCAGCCAAGATCGACAGGGGGAAGCTTTCTTT. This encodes CASSQDRQGEAFF.

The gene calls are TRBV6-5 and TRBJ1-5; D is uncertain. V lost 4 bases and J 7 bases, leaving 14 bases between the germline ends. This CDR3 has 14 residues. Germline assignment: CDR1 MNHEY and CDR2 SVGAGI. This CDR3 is CASSFGGPRQPQHF. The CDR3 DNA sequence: TGTGCCAGCAGTTTCGGAGGGCCCCGGCAGCCCCAGCATTTT.

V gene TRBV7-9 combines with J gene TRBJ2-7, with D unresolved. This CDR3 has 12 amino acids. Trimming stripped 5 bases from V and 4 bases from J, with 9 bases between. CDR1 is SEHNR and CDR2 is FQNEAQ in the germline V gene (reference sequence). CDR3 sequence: CASSKQPYEQYF. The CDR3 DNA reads TGTGCCAGCAGCAAACAGCCATACGAGCAGTACTTC.

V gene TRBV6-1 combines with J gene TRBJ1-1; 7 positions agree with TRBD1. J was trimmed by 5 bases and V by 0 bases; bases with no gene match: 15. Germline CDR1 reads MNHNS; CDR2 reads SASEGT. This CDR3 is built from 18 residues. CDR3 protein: CASSEAVRGGGKITEAFF. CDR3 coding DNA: TGTGCCAGCAGTGAAGCAGTACGAGGGGGCGGGAAGATAACTGAAGCTTTCTTT.